These 8 T cell receptor beta chains share one sample of origin, sequenced in a study of blood T cell repertoires in COVID-19. TCRdb keeps only in-frame clones here, not all; method: immunoSEQ multiplex PCR. The data contain about 170,000 clones, less than 90% of them singletons. The sequenced material came from peripheral blood. All receptors come from a woman aged 65 to 85 with COVID-19, enrolled during active disease.

V and J are TRBV28 and TRBJ1-5; 7 bases agree with TRBD1. This CDR3 spans 15 amino acids. Germline V gene sequence: CDR1 MDHEN, CDR2 SYDVKM. V was pared by 4 bases and J by 0 bases, with 3 bases of the junction left unmatched. The CDR3 DNA sequence: TGTGCCAGCAGTTCGGGACAGCTTAGCAATCAGCCCCAGCATTTT. It yields the protein CASSSGQLSNQPQHF.

J is TRBJ2-2 and V is TRBV30, with D maybe TRBD1 (5 bases). The V gene's germline CDR1 is GTSNPN and CDR2 SVGIG (reference sequence). V was pared by 2 bases and J by 6 bases, with 16 bases between. This CDR3 has 15 residues. Here the CDR3 DNA reads TGTGCCTGGAGTCCGATTCAGGGTATCTCCGGGGAGCTGTTTTTT. It specifies CAWSPIQGISGELFF.

The chain joins TRBV27 to TRBJ2-7; 10 bases map to TRBD1. The CDR3 has 16 amino acids. Germline-derived CDR1 and CDR2 are MNHEY and SMNVEV (reference sequence). Trimming removed 6 bases from V and 5 bases from J; junction bases left unmatched: 13. CDR3 amino acids: CASSKGTGTGVDEQYF. In DNA form, the CDR3 reads TGTGCCAGCAGCAAAGGTACCGGGACAGGGGTGGACGAGCAGTACTTC.

The V gene is TRBV28, the J gene TRBJ1-1, with D possibly TRBD1 on 6 matching bases. V gave up 3 bases and J gave up 3 bases, with 14 bases separating them. Looked up from germline, CDR1 is MDHEN and CDR2 is SYDVKM. This CDR3 is built from 15 residues. CDR3 DNA sequence: TGTGCCAGCAGTTTGGAGGGGGGGAGGTACACTGAAGCTTTCTTT. It yields the protein CASSLEGGRYTEAFF.

The chain uses TRBV6-6 and TRBJ2-2; 7 bases align to TRBD1. Trimming took 6 bases from V and 5 from J; bases not matched to a gene: 9. CDR1 MNHNY and CDR2 SVGAGI come from the germline V gene (reference sequence). CDR3 length equals 15 residues. CDR3 in amino acids: CASSRRQGGTGELFF. In DNA form, the CDR3 reads TGTGCCAGCAGCCGTAGACAGGGCGGTACCGGGGAGCTGTTTTTT.

The CDR3 loop is CARSLKGTGTTEAFF. The DNA for the CDR3 is TGTGCCAGAAGCTTGAAAGGGACAGGGACCACTGAAGCTTTCTTT. The chain uses TRBV5-3 and TRBJ1-1; TRBD1 aligns across 9 bases. TRBV5-3 is flagged as an ORF with uncertain function. V was pared by 1 base and J by 4 bases, with 5 bases of the junction left unmatched. CDR3 length equals 15 residues.

The rearrangement links TRBV9 to TRBJ1-6, with TRBD1 identical over 7 bases. The CDR3 loop spans 14 amino acids. The J segment lost 6 bases and the V segment lost 4 bases, leaving 4 bases of the junction unmatched. From germline, CDR1 is SGDLS and CDR2 YYNGEE. The CDR3 sequence: CASSQGQINSPLHF. CDR3 DNA: TGTGCCAGCAGCCAGGGACAGATTAATTCACCCCTCCACTTT. The variable domain in full, with the rest retrieved from reference TRBV9 and TRBJ1-6, is DSGVTQTPKHLITATGQRVTLRCSPRSGDLSVYWYQQSLDQGLQFLIQYYNGEERAKGNILERFSAQQFPDLHSELNLSSLELGDSALYFCASSQGQINSPLHFGNGTRLTVT.

This clone was recorded a few times. V usage is TRBV6-5 and J usage is TRBJ1-6; 8 positions agree with TRBD1. The junction had 4 bases not matched to a gene; V was cut back by 8 bases and J by 7 bases. CDR3 length equals 13 residues. Per germline, CDR1 MNHEY and CDR2 SVGAGI. The CDR3 DNA sequence: TGTGCCAGCTACCAGGGGGCCAATTCACCCCTCCACTTT. Translating it yields CASYQGANSPLHF.